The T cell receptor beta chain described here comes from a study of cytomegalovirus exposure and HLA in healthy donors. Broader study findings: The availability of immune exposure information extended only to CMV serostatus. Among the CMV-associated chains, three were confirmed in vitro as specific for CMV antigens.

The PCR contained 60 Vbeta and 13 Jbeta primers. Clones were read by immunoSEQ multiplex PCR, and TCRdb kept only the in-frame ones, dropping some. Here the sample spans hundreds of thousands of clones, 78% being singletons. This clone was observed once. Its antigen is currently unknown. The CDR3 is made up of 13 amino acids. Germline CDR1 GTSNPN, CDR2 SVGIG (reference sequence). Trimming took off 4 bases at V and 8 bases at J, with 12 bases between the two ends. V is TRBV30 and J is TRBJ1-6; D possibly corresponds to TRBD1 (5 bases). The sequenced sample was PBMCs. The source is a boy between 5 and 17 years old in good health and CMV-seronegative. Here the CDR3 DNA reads TGTGCCTGGAAACAGGATTATTATTCACCCCTCCACTTT. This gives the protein CAWKQDYYSPLHF.